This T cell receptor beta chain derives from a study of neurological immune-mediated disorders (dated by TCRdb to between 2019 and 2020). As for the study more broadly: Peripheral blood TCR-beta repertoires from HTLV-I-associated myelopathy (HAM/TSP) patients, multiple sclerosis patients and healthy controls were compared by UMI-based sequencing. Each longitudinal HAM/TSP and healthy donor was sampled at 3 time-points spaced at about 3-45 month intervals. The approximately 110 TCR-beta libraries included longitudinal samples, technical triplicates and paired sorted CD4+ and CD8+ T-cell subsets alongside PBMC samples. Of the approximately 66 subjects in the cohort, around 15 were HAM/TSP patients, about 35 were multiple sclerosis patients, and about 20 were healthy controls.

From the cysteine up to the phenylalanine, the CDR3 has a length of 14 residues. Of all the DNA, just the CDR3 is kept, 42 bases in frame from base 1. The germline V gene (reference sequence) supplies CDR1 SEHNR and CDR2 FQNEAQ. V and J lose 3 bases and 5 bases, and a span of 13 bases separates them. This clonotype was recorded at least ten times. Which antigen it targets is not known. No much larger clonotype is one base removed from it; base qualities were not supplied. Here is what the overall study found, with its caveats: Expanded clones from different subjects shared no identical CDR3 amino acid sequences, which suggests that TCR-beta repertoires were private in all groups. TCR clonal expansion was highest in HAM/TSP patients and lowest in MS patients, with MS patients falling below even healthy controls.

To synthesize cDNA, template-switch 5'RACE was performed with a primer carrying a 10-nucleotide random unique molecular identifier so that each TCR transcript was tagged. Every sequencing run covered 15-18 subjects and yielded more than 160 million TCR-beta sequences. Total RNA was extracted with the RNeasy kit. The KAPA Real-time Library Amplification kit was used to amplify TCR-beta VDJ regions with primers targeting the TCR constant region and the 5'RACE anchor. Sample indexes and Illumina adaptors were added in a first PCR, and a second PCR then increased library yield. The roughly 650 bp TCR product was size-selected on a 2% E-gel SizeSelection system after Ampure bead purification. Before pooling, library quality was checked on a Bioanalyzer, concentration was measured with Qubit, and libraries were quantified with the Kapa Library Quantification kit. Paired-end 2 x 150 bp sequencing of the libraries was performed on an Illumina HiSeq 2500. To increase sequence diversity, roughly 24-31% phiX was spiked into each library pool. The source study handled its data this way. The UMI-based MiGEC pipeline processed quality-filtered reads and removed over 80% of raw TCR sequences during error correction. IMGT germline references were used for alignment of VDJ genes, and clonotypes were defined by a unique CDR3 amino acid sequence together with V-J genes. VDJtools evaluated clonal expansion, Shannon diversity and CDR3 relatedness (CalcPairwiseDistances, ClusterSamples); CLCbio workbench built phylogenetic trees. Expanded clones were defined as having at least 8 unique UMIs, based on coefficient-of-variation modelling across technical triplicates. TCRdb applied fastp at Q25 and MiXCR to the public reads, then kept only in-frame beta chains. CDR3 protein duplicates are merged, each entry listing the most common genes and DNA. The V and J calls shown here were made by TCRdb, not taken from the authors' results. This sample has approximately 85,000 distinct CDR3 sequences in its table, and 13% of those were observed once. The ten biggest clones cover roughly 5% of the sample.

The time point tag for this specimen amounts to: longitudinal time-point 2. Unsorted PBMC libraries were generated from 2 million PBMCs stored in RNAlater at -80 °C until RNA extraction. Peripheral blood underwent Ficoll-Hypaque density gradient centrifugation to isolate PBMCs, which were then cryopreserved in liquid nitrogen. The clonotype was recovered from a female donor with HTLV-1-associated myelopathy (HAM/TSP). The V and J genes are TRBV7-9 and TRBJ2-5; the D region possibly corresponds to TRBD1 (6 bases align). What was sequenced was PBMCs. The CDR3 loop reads CASSFGGARETQYF. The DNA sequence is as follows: TGTGCCAGCAGCTTTGGGGGCGCAAGGGAGACCCAGTACTTC.